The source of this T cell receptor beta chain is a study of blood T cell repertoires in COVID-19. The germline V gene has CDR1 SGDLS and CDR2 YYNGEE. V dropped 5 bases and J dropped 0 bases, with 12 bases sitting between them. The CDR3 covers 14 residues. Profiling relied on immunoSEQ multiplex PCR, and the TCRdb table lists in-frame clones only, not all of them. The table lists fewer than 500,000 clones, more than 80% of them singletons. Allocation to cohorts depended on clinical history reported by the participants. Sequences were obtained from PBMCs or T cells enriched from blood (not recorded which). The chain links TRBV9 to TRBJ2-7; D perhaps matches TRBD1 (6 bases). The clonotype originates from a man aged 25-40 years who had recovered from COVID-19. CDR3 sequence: CASSTDRNSYEQYF. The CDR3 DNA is TGTGCCAGCAGTACCGACAGGAACTCCTACGAGCAGTACTTC.